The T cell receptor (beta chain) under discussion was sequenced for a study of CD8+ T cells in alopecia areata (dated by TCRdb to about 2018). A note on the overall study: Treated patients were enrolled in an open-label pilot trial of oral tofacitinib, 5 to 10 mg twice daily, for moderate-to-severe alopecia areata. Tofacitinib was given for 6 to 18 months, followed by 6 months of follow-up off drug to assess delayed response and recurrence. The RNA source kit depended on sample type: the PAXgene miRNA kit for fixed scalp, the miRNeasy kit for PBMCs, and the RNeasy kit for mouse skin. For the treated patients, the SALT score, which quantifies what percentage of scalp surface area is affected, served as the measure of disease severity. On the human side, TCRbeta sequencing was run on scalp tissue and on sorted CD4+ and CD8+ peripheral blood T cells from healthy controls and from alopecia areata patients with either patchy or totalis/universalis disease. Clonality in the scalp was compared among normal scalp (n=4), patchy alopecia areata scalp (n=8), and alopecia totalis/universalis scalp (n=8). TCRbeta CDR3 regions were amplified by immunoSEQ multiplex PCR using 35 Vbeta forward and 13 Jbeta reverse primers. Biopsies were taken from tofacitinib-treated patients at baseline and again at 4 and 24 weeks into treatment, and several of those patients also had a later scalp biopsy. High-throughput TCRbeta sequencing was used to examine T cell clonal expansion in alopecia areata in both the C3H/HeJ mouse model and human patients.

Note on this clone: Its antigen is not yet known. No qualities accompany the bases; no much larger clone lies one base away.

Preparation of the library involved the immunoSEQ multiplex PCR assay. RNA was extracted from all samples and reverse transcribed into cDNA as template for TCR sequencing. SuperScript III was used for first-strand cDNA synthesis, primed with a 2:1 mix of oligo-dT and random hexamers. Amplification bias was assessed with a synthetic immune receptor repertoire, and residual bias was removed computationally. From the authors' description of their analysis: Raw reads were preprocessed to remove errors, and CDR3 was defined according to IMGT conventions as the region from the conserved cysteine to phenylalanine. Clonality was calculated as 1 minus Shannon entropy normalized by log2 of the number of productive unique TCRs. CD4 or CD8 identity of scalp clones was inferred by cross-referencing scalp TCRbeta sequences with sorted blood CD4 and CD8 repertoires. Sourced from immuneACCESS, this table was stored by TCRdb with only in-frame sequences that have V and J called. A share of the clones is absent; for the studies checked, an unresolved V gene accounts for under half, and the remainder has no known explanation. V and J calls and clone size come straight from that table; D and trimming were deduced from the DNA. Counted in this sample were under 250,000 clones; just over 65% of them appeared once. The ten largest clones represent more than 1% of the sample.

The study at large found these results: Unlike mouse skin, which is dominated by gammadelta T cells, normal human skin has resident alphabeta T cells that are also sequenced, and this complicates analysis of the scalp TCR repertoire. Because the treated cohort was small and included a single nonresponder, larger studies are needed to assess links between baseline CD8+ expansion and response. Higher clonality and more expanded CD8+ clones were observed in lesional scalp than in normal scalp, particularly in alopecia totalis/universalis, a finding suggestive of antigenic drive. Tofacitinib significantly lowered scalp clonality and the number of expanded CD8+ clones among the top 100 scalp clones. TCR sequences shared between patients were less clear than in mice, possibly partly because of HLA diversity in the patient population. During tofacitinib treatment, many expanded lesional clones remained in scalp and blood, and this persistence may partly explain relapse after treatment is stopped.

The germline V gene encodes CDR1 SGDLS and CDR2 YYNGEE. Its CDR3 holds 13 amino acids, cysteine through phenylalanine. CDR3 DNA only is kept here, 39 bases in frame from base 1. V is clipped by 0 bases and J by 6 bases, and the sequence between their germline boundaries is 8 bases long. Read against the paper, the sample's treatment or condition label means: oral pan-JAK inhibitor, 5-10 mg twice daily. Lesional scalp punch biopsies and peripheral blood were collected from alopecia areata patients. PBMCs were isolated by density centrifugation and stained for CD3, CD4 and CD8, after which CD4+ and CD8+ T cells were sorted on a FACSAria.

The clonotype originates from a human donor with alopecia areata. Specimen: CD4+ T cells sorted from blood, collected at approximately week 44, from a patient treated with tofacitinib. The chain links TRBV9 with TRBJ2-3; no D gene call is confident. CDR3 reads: CASSVAEGDTQYF. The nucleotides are TGTGCCAGCAGCGTAGCTGAAGGGGATACGCAGTATTTT.